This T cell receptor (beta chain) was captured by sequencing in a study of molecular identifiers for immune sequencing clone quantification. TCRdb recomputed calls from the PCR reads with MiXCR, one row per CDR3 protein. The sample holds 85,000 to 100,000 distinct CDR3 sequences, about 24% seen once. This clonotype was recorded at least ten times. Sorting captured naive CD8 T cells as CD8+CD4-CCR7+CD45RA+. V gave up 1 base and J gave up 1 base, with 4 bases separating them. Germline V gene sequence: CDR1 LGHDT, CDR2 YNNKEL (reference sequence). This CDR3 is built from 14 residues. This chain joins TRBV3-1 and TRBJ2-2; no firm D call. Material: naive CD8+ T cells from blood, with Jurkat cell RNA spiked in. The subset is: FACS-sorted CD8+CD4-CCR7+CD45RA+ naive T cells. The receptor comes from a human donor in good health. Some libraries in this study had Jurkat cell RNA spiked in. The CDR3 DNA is TGTGCCAGCAGCCAAGGTGTGAACACCGGGGAGCTGTTTTTT. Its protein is CASSQGVNTGELFF.